This T cell receptor beta chain was sequenced for a study of T cell responses to AZD1222 COVID-19 vaccine. Across the whole study: Second-dose timings of about 4 or about 12 weeks were pooled.

Study-level points and caveats: Mostly white British, mostly female donors; authors suggested clonal diversity may be underestimated. Increased Spike-specific TCR breadth and depth were observed after two AZD1222 doses.

Clones were sequenced by immunoSEQ multiplex PCR, and TCRdb holds only the in-frame ones, with some missing. The table lists about 110,000 clones, approximately 90% of them singletons. On this clone itself: Its antigen remains unknown.

Trimming cost V 6 bases and J 0 bases, with 9 bases left between them. The CDR3 length is 14 residues. The germline V gene encodes CDR1 MNHEY and CDR2 SVGAGI. This chain links TRBV6-5 with TRBJ1-5; perhaps TRBD1 as D (5 bases). This clonotype originated in an adult in good health. Specimen: peripheral blood, collected on day 0 of AZD1222 vaccination. The CDR3 DNA follows: TGTGCCAGCAGCGAGGGGAGTAGCAATCAGCCCCAGCATTTT. Protein: CASSEGSSNQPQHF.